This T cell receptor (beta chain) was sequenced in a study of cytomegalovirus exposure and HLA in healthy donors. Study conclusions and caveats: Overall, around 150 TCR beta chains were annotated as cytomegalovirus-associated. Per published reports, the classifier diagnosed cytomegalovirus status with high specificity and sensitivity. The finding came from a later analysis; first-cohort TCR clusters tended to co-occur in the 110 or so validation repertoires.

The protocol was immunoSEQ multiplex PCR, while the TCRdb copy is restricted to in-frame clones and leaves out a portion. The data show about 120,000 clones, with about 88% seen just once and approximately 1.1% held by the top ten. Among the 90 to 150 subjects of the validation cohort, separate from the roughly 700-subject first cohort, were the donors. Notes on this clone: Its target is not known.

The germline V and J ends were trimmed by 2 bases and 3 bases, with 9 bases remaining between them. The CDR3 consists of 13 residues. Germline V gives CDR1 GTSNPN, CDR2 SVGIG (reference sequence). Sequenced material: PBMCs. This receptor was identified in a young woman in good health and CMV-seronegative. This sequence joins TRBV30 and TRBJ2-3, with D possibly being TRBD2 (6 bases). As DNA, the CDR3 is TGTGCCTGGAGTCCCGGGGGAACAGATACGCAGTATTTT. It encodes CAWSPGGTDTQYF.